The following is a T cell receptor (beta chain) sequence with its context. Its antigen is still unknown. This specimen comes from a study of a mutant IDH1 vaccine in newly diagnosed glioma. Sequencing was performed with immunoSEQ multiplex PCR; in TCRdb, only in-frame clones are kept and a portion is missing. Seen here are about 32,000 clones, about four fifths observed once, and the top ten hold approximately 2.9%. The CDR3 contains 13 residues. Trimming stripped 4 bases from V and 1 base from J, with 10 bases between. In germline, CDR1 is SQVTM, CDR2 ANQGSEA. Regarding time point: week 35, safety follow-up. Each dose of the vaccine consisted of 300 ug of mutant IDH1 20-mer peptide, with topical imiquimod.

The receptor's source is a man aged 40-55 years with glioma. Some clones in this sample may be carry-over from other donors' samples. The rearrangement joins TRBV29-1 to TRBJ1-1, with D perhaps matching TRBD1 (6 bases). Source: PBMCs, taken from a glioma patient whose treatment included an IDH1 peptide vaccine. This chain's CDR3 is CSVVEGGNTEAFF. The DNA of the CDR3 is TGCAGCGTTGTGGAAGGGGGGAACACTGAAGCTTTCTTT.